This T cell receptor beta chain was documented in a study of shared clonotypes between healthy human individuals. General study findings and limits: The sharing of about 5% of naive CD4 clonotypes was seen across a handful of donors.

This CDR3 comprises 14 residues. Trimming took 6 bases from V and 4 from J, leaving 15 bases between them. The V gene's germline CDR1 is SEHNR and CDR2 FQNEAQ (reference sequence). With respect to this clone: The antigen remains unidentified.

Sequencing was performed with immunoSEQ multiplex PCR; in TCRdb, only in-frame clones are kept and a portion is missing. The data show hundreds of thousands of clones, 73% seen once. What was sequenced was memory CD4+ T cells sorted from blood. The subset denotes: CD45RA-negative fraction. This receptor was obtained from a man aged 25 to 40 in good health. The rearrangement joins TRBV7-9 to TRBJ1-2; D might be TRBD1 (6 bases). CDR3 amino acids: CASRMGQNPYGYTF. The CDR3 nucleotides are TGTGCCAGCAGGATGGGACAAAACCCCTATGGCTACACCTTC.